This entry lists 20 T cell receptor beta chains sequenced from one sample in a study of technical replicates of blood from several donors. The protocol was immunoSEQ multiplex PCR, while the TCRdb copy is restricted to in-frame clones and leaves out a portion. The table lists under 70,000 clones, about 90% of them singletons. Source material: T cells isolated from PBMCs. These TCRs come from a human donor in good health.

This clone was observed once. CDR3 nucleotides: TGTGCCAGCAGCGTAGCTGTCGGGATTGGGACAGATACGCAGTATTTT. Protein sequence: CASSVAVGIGTDTQYF. This sequence joins TRBV9 and TRBJ2-3, with D possibly matching TRBD2 (5 bases). V was clipped by 0 bases and J by 3 bases, with 14 bases between them. The CDR3 sequence is 16 residues long. The germline gives CDR1 SGDLS, CDR2 YYNGEE.

The CDR3 nucleotides read TGTGCCAGCCAAGCGCGAGATCAGCCCCAGCATTTT. Translation: CASQARDQPQHF. The rearrangement joins TRBV27 to TRBJ1-5; no definite D call. The CDR3 runs 12 residues. Per the germline V gene, CDR1 is MNHEY and CDR2 is SMNVEV (reference sequence). V was pared by 8 bases and J by 5 bases, with 10 bases between.

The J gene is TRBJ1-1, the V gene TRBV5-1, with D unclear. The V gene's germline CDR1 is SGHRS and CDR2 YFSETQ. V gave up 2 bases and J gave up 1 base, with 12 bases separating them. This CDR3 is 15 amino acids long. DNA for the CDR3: TGCGCCAGCAGCTTACTCCAGGTAAAGAACACTGAAGCTTTCTTT. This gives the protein CASSLLQVKNTEAFF.

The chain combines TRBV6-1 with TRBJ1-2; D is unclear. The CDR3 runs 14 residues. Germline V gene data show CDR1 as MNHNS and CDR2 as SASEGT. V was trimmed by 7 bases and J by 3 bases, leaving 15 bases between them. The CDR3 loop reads CASTPGLGDYGYTF. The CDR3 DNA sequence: TGTGCCAGCACCCCGGGTCTGGGTGACTATGGCTACACCTTC.

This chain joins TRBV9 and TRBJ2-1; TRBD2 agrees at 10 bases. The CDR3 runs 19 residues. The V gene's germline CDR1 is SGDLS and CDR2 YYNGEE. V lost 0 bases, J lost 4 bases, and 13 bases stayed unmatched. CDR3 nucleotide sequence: TGTGCCAGCAGCGTAGAAGGAACTAGCGGGATATGGTTTTACAATGAGCAGTTCTTC. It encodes CASSVEGTSGIWFYNEQFF.

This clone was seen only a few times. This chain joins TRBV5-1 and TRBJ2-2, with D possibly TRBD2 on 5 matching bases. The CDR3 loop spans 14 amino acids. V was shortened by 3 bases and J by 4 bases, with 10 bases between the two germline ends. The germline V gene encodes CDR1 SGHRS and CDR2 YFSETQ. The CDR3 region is CASSSWETTGELFF. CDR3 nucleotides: TGCGCCAGCAGCTCGTGGGAGACCACCGGGGAGCTGTTTTTT.

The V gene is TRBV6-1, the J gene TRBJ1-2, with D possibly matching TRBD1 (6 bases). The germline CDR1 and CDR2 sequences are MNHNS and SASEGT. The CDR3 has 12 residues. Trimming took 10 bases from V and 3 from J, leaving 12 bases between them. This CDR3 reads CATVDSYYGYTF. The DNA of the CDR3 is TGTGCCACTGTGGACAGCTACTATGGCTACACCTTC.

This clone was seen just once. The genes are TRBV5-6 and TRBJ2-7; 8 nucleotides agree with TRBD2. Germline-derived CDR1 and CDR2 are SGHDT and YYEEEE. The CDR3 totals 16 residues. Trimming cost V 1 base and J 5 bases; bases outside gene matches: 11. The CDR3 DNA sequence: TGTGCCAGCAGCTTGAAGTTAATAGCGGGACTAGACGAGCAGTACTTC. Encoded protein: CASSLKLIAGLDEQYF.

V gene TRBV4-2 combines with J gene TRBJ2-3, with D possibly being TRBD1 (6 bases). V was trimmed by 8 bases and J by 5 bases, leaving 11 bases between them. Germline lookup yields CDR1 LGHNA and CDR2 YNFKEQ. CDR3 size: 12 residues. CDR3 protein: CASQGSGDTQYF. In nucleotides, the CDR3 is TGTGCCAGCCAGGGGAGCGGAGATACGCAGTATTTT.

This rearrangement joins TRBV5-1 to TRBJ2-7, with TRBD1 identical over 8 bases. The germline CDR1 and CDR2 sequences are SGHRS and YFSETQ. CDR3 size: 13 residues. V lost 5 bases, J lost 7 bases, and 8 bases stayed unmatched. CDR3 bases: TGCGCCAGCAGACGGACAGGGTCTATAGAGCAGTACTTC. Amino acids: CASRRTGSIEQYF.

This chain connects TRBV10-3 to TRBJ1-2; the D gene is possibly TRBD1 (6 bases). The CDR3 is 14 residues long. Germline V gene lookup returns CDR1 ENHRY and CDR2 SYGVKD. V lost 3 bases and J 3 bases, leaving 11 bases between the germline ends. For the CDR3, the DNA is TGTGCCATCAGTGACCCAGGGGCCTACTATGGCTACACCTTC. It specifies CAISDPGAYYGYTF.

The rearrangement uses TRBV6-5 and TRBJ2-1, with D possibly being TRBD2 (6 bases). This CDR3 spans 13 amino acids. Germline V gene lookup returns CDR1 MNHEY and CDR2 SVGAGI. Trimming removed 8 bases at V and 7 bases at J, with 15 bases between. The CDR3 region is CASRRGLSNEQFF. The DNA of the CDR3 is TGTGCCAGCCGGCGGGGATTGAGTAATGAGCAGTTCTTC.

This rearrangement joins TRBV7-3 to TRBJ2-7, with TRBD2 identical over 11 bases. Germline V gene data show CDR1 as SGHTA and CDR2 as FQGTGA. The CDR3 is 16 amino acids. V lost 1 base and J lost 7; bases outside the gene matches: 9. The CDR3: CASSLISGRGLEEQYF. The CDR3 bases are TGTGCCAGCAGCTTAATTAGCGGGAGGGGACTTGAGGAGCAGTACTTC.

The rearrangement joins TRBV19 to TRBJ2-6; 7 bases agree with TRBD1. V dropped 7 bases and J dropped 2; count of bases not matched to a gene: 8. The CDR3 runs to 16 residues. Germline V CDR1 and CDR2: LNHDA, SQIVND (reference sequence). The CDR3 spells CASTYPGQPGANVLTF. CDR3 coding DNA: TGTGCCAGTACCTACCCGGGACAGCCTGGGGCCAACGTCCTGACTTTC.

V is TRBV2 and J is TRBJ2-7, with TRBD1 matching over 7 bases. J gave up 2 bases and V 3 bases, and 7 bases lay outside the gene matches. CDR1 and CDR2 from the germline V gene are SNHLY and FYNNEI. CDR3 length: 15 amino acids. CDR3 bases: TGTGCCAGCAGTGATAGGACAGGCCCTGCCTACGAGCAGTACTTC. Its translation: CASSDRTGPAYEQYF.

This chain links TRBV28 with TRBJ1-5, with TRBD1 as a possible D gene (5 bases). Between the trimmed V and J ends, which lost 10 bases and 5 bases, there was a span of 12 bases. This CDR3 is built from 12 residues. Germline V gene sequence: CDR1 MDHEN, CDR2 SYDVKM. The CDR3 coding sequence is TGTGCCACCATTGACAGAGATCAGCCCCAGCATTTT. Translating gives CATIDRDQPQHF.

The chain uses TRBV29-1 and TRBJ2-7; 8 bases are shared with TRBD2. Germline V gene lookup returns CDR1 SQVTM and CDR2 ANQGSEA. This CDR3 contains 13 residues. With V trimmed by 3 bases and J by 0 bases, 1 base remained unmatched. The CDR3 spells CSVDSGNSYEQYF. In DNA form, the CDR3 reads TGCAGCGTTGATAGCGGGAACTCCTACGAGCAGTACTTC.

Here the CDR3 DNA reads TGTGCCAGCAGCTCGGGACTAGCGGGAGAGATATCGACCGGGGAGCTGTTTTTT. Translated: CASSSGLAGEISTGELFF. The rearrangement links TRBV7-9 to TRBJ2-2; 14 nucleotides line up with TRBD2. The germline gives CDR1 SEHNR, CDR2 FQNEAQ (reference sequence). This CDR3 has 18 residues. With 4 bases clipped from V and 5 bases from J, the junction kept 9 bases outside the gene matches.

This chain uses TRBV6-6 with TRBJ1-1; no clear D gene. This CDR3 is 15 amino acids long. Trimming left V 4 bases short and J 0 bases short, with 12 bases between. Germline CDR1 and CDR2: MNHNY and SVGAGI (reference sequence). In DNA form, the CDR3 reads TGTGCCAGCAGTTTTCCGGGTGGCATGAACACTGAAGCTTTCTTT. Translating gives CASSFPGGMNTEAFF.

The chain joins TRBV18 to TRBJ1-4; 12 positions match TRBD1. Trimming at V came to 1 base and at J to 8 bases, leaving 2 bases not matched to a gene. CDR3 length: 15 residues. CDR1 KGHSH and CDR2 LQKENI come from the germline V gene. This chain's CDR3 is CASSPRGTGGEKLFF. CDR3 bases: TGTGCCAGCTCACCACGCGGGACAGGGGGCGAAAAACTGTTTTTT.